This record concerns one T cell receptor (beta chain) sequence. This record belongs to a study of cytomegalovirus exposure and HLA in healthy donors. 13 Jbeta primers and 60 Vbeta primers were used for the PCR. Assay used: immunoSEQ multiplex PCR; TCRdb lists only in-frame clones, some missing. The sample lists some 87,000 clones, around 70% occurring once. Material for sequencing was PBMCs. This clonotype was sampled from a woman in her fifties or sixties in good health and CMV-seropositive.

The DNA for the CDR3 is TGTGCTAGTGGTTTGCGGGGACAGATCCACAATGAGCAGTTCTTC. Amino acids: CASGLRGQIHNEQFF. The gene calls are TRBV12-5 and TRBJ2-1, with 7 bases matching TRBD1. Trimming cost V 2 bases and J 5 bases; bases outside gene matches: 6. Looked up from germline, CDR1 is LGHNT and CDR2 is FRNRAP. The CDR3 length is 15 residues.